Reported below is one TCR beta chain. The source of the sample is a study of T cells expressing NK-cell markers. TCRdb re-called the 5' RACE reads and gives one entry per CDR3 protein, without DNA. The data show around 470,000 distinct CDR3 sequences, and the top ten clones hold roughly 1.4%. This CDR3 contains 13 residues. Germline V gene lookup returns CDR1 SGHRS and CDR2 YFSETQ. The sample was blood T cells: a sorted CD56 or NKG2C T cell subset, CD4+ or CD8+ T cells, or bulk PBMC T cells (not recorded which). The chain has TRBV5-1 and TRBJ2-2; lacking DNA, the TRBD1 call made by TCRdb goes unchecked. The sequence was obtained from a woman in her 50s in good health. The CDR3: CASSALLAGELFF.